Listed here are 5 T cell receptor beta chains from one sample, sequenced in a study of cytomegalovirus exposure and HLA in healthy donors. Measured with immunoSEQ multiplex PCR; TCRdb has only the in-frame clones, and not every one. The sample has fewer than 300,000 clones; roughly 90% are singletons. Material: PBMCs. The receptors were gathered from a woman aged 18-35 years in good health and CMV-seronegative.

V is TRBV28 and J is TRBJ2-2; 7 bases line up with TRBD1. Per germline, CDR1 MDHEN and CDR2 SYDVKM. The CDR3 is made up of 15 amino acids. V lost 6 bases to trimming and J lost 4 bases; unmatched junction nucleotides: 8. The CDR3 DNA reads TGTGCCAGCAGATACTACAGGGGAACCACCGGGGAGCTGTTTTTT. The encoded protein is CASRYYRGTTGELFF. Filled out from reference TRBV28 and TRBJ2-2, the complete variable domain reads DVKVTQSSRYLVKRTGEKVFLECVQDMDHENMFWYRQDPGLGLRLIYFSYDVKMKEKGDIPEGYSVSREKKERFSLILESASTNQTSMYLCASRYYRGTTGELFFGEGSRLTVL.

The chain carries TRBV29-1 and TRBJ2-6; possibly TRBD2 for D (7 bases). Trimming removed 6 bases at V and 2 bases at J, with 17 bases between. The germline V gene encodes CDR1 SQVTM and CDR2 ANQGSEA. CDR3 length: 16 residues. The CDR3 DNA reads TGCAGCGTAGGGGGTGGGGGGGCGGCTGGGGCCAACGTCCTGACTTTC. Its protein is CSVGGGGAAGANVLTF.

The chain employs TRBV13 and TRBJ2-1, with TRBD2 identical over 12 bases. The CDR3 sequence is 15 residues long. The trim removed 4 bases at V and 5 bases at J, leaving 3 bases unmatched. CDR1 is PRHDT, CDR2 FYEKMQ, per germline (reference sequence). The CDR3 region is CASSSLAGGDNEQFF. The CDR3 coding sequence is TGTGCCAGCAGCTCTCTAGCGGGAGGGGACAATGAGCAGTTCTTC.

The J gene is TRBJ1-5, the V gene TRBV19, with D perhaps matching TRBD1 (5 bases). This CDR3 is 15 amino acids long. V lost 5 bases and J 1 base, leaving 12 bases between the germline ends. The germline V gene has CDR1 LNHDA and CDR2 SQIVND (reference sequence). The CDR3 DNA reads TGTGCCAGTAGTCCAGGGTTCGTAAGCAATCAGCCCCAGCATTTT. Translated, it gives CASSPGFVSNQPQHF.

The chain combines TRBV2 with TRBJ1-1; perhaps TRBD1 as D (6 bases). Germline loops: CDR1 SNHLY, CDR2 FYNNEI. The CDR3 sequence is 15 residues long. V lost 9 bases, J lost 0 bases, and 17 bases lay in between. CDR3 nucleotides: TGTGCCAGTAGAGATTCAGGGGCCGTGAACACTGAAGCTTTCTTT. Amino acid sequence: CASRDSGAVNTEAFF.